Each of the 15 T cell receptor beta chains below was sequenced from the same sample in a study of blood T cell repertoires in COVID-19. Generated by immunoSEQ multiplex PCR, the TCRdb table keeps only in-frame clones and is missing some. This sample has 95,000 to 150,000 clones, with around 89% found just once. The sequencing input was peripheral blood. The receptors were gathered from a man in his 70s with active or convalescent COVID-19.

This CDR3 reads CASSEGLPGANVLTF. In DNA form, the CDR3 reads TGTGCCAGCAGTGAAGGACTTCCTGGGGCCAACGTCCTGACTTTC. The rearrangement uses TRBV6-1 and TRBJ2-6; D unresolved. Germline CDR1 is MNHNS and CDR2 is SASEGT. Trimming removed 1 base from V and 2 bases from J, with 6 bases in between. The CDR3 sequence is 15 residues long.

This sequence joins TRBV4-1 and TRBJ1-4; D remains ambiguous. Germline-derived CDR1 and CDR2 are MGHRA and YSYEKL. The V gene lost 0 bases and the J gene lost 8 bases, with 7 bases spanning the gap. CDR3 size: 13 residues. The chain's CDR3 is CASSQDMGEKLFF. The CDR3 DNA sequence: TGCGCCAGCAGCCAAGATATGGGCGAAAAACTGTTTTTT.

As for this clone: Other DNA sequences of this sample code for an identical CDR3. V gene TRBV12-3 or TRBV12-4 combines with J gene TRBJ1-1, with no clear D. This CDR3 contains 13 residues. Between the trimmed V and J ends, which lost 3 bases and 0 bases, there was a span of 5 bases. The CDR3 nucleotides are TGTGCCAGCAGTTTGAGAGTGAACACTGAAGCTTTCTTT. Amino acids: CASSLRVNTEAFF.

The V gene is TRBV13, the J gene TRBJ2-7, with D hard to call. The CDR3 consists of 14 residues. The germline V gene has CDR1 PRHDT and CDR2 FYEKMQ (reference sequence). V shed 1 base and J shed 1 base, with 8 bases lying between them. CDR3 nucleotide sequence: TGTGCCAGCAGCTTAGTTGCAGTATCCTACGAGCAGTACTTC. Its translation: CASSLVAVSYEQYF. Together with reference TRBV13 and TRBJ2-7, the CDR3 gives the full variable domain: AAGVIQSPRHLIKEKRETATLKCYPIPRHDTVYWYQQGPGQDPQFLISFYEKMQSDKGSIPDRFSAQQFSDYHSELNMSSLELGDSALYFCASSLVAVSYEQYFGPGTRLTVT.

This clone showed up just a few times. The chain links TRBV28 to TRBJ1-6; tentatively, D is TRBD1 (5 bases). The CDR3 sequence is 13 residues long. Trimming removed 8 bases from V and 7 bases from J, with 12 bases in between. CDR1 and CDR2 (germline): MDHEN, SYDVKM. CDR3 sequence: CASFSPGNSPLHF. The CDR3 DNA sequence: TGTGCCAGCTTCTCACCAGGGAATTCACCCCTCCACTTT.

The rearrangement links TRBV30 to TRBJ1-1; D possibly corresponds to TRBD1 (5 bases). Germline lookup yields CDR1 GTSNPN and CDR2 SVGIG (reference sequence). The CDR3 sequence is 13 residues long. Trimming pared 5 bases from V and 5 bases from J, leaving 15 bases between. The chain's CDR3 is CAWPQPGRTEAFF. The CDR3 DNA sequence: TGTGCCTGGCCTCAACCAGGGAGGACTGAAGCTTTCTTT.

Details on this clone: One junction end disagrees with the germline gene, perhaps due to a read error. V and J are TRBV7-7 and TRBJ2-2, with 10 positions matching TRBD1. Per the germline V gene, CDR1 is SSHAT and CDR2 is FNYEAQ (reference sequence). The CDR3 consists of 15 residues. CDR3 coding DNA: TGTGCTAGCAGCTACGGGACAGGGGACACCGGGGAGCTGTTTTTT. Translation: CASSYGTGDTGELFF.

J is TRBJ2-1 and V is TRBV19, with 11 bases aligning to TRBD2. Per the germline V gene, CDR1 is LNHDA and CDR2 is SQIVND (reference sequence). The V segment lost 1 base and the J segment 9 bases; nucleotides outside the gene matches: 5. The CDR3 totals 15 residues. The DNA of the CDR3 is TGTGCCAGTAGTATAGGTAGCGGGAGGGCCCCTGAGCAGTTCTTC. This gives the protein CASSIGSGRAPEQFF.

The chain couples TRBV28 to TRBJ2-3; 8 bases fit TRBD2. This CDR3 contains 14 residues. V lost 3 bases and J lost 5; bases outside the gene matches: 4. Germline values: CDR1 MDHEN, CDR2 SYDVKM. This CDR3 reads CASSLGLGGDTQYF. In DNA form, the CDR3 reads TGTGCCAGCAGTTTGGGACTAGGGGGAGATACGCAGTATTTT.

The rearrangement uses TRBV28 and TRBJ1-2; D ambiguous. The CDR3 extends over 12 amino acids. V was cut by 2 bases and J by 3 bases, with 4 bases left in between. CDR1 MDHEN and CDR2 SYDVKM come from the germline V gene. As DNA, the CDR3 is TGTGCCAGCAGTTTAAGAGACTATGGCTACACCTTC. This translates into CASSLRDYGYTF.

This clone appeared a few times. The genes are TRBV19 and TRBJ1-5, with TRBD1 identical over 7 bases. V gave up 6 bases and J gave up 0 bases; unmatched junction bases: 2. The CDR3 covers 14 residues. CDR1 LNHDA and CDR2 SQIVND come from the germline V gene (reference sequence). The CDR3 nucleotides are TGTGCCAGTAGGGACAGGACTAGCAATCAGCCCCAGCATTTT. The encoded protein is CASRDRTSNQPQHF.

V usage is TRBV7-3 and J usage is TRBJ2-1, with 9 bases lining up with TRBD2. The CDR3 is 15 residues long. J lost 4 bases, V lost 5 bases, and 6 bases had no gene match. CDR1 SGHTA and CDR2 FQGTGA come from the germline V gene. As DNA, the CDR3 is TGTGCCAGCAGCCCCCGAGCGGGGGGATACAATGAGCAGTTCTTC. Amino acid sequence: CASSPRAGGYNEQFF.

For the CDR3, the DNA is TGCGCCAGCAGCGATGACCGGGATTATGGCTACACCTTC. Encoded protein: CASSDDRDYGYTF. This rearrangement joins TRBV5-1 to TRBJ1-2; D unresolved. V gave up 4 bases and J gave up 5 bases, with 12 bases separating them. This CDR3 comprises 13 residues. Germline CDR1 SGHRS, CDR2 YFSETQ.

The rearrangement links TRBV6-2 or TRBV6-3 to TRBJ2-5; 9 nucleotides line up with TRBD2. Per germline, CDR1 MNHEY and CDR2 SVGEGT. With V trimmed by 6 bases and J by 2 bases, 16 bases remained unmatched. The CDR3 runs 18 residues. CDR3: CASSPVASGVGGQETQYF. The CDR3 DNA follows: TGTGCCAGCAGCCCTGTTGCTAGCGGGGTTGGTGGTCAAGAGACCCAGTACTTC.

The V and J genes are TRBV5-8 and TRBJ1-6; TRBD1 might be the D (6 bases). Trimming removed 4 bases at V and 0 bases at J, with 14 bases between. This CDR3 region has 17 residues. Germline-derived CDR1 and CDR2 are SGHTS and YDEGEE. The CDR3 loop is CASSVDSLSSYNSPLHF. CDR3 nucleotide sequence: TGTGCCAGCAGCGTGGACAGCTTGAGCTCCTATAATTCACCCCTCCACTTT.